The clone carrying this T cell receptor (beta chain) counts as large. The antigen remains undetermined. CDR3 length: 12 amino acids. V was pared by 6 bases and J by 12 bases, with 14 bases between. The germline V gene encodes CDR1 MDHEN and CDR2 SYDVKM. This record comes from a study of circulating CD8 cells and anti-PD-1 response in melanoma. General study findings and limits: A small cohort with few responders supplied the baseline and M1 comparisons. Patients included both untreated and previously treated individuals.

TCR libraries were prepared from roughly 15 ng of total RNA with the QIAseq Immune Repertoire TCR panel. Using its own MiXCR run on the reads, TCRdb lists one record per CDR3 protein. The table records about 860 distinct CDR3 sequences, roughly 7.4% of them present only once. From live CD3+CD8+TCRalphabeta+ cells, four PD-1 and/or TIGIT subsets were sorted. The sequenced sample was CD8+ T cells from PBMCs, obtained at baseline or after one month of anti-PD-1 therapy (not recorded which). The chain uses TRBV28 and TRBJ1-4; D unresolved. The sequence derives from a human donor with melanoma. In DNA, the CDR3 is TGTGCCAGCAGCCCCAGCGTAGCACAACTGTTTTTT. It is translated as CASSPSVAQLFF.